These 6 T cell receptor beta chains originate from one sample sequenced in a study of T cell responses to AZD1222 COVID-19 vaccine. TCRdb's copy holds only in-frame clones and misses some; the assay was immunoSEQ multiplex PCR. The table shows roughly 60,000 clones, with around three quarters occurring only once. The input for sequencing was peripheral blood, taken 28 days after the second AZD1222 dose. These TCRs come from an adult who received the AZD1222 COVID-19 vaccine.

This chain uses TRBV28 with TRBJ2-3, with TRBD2 matching over 9 bases. Germline CDR1 reads MDHEN; CDR2 reads SYDVKM. V trimming: 8 bases; J trimming: 0 bases; junction bases outside the gene matches: 6. The CDR3 totals 15 residues. Written as DNA, the CDR3 is TGTGCCAGCGGCTCTAGCGGGGAGAGCACAGATACGCAGTATTTT. Its translation: CASGSSGESTDTQYF.

The chain links TRBV7-5 to TRBJ1-1. TRBV7-5 is deemed a pseudogene. CDR3 length equals 12 residues. The CDR3 loop reads CARRGTDTKAFF. DNA for the CDR3: TGTGCCAGAAGGGGGACGGACACTAAAGCTTTCTTT.

V and J are TRBV7-2 and TRBJ1-1; D is unresolved. Germline loops: CDR1 SGHTA, CDR2 FQGNSA. This CDR3 region has 14 residues. V was shortened by 0 bases and J by 1 base, with 6 bases between the two germline ends. The CDR3 here is CASSLAPANTEAFF. DNA of the CDR3: TGTGCCAGCAGCTTAGCGCCAGCGAACACTGAAGCTTTCTTT.

The CDR3 bases are TGTGCCAGCAGCTCCCGGAGGGGGGGATTGCGGCCGGGAGATACGCAGTATTTT. Protein product: CASSSRRGGLRPGDTQYF. The chain couples TRBV7-2 to TRBJ2-3; tentative D call: TRBD2 (7 bases). Looked up from germline, CDR1 is SGHTA and CDR2 is FQGNSA. V was clipped by 4 bases and J by 5 bases, with 25 bases between them. The CDR3 has 18 amino acids.

This clone showed up just a few times. The CDR3 nucleotides are TGTGCCAGCTCACCTCAGGGGGATCGGGTCACCGGGGAGCTGTTTTTT. It encodes CASSPQGDRVTGELFF. This chain links TRBV18 with TRBJ2-2, with TRBD1 matching 7 bases. The V gene end was trimmed by 3 bases and the J gene end by 4 bases; junction bases not matched to a gene: 8. CDR1 and CDR2 (germline): KGHSH, LQKENI. This CDR3 is built from 16 residues.

This chain joins TRBV6-1 and TRBJ2-5; TRBD2 matches at 8 bases. CDR1 is MNHNS, CDR2 SASEGT, per germline. This CDR3 is built from 16 residues. Trimming took 4 bases from V and 1 from J; bases not matched to a gene: 8. In DNA, the CDR3 is TGTGCCAGCAGTGCGCCCGGGAGCGGGGGCCAAGAGACCCAGTACTTC. It yields the protein CASSAPGSGGQETQYF.